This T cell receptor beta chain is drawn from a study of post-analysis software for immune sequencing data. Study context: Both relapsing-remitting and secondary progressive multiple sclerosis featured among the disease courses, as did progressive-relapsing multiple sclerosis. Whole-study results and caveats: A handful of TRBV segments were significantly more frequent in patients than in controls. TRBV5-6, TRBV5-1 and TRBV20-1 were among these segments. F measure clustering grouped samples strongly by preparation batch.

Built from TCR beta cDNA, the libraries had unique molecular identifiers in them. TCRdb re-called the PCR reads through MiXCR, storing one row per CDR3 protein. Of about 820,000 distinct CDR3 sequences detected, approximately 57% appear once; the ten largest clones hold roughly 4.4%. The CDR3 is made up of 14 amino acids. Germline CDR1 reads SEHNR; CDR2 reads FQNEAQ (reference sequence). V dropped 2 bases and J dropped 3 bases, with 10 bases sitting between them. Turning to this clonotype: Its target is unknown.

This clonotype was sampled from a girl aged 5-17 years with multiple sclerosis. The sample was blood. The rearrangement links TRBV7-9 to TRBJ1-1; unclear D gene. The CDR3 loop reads CASSLRPQDTEAFF. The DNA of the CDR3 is TGTGCCAGCAGCTTACGCCCCCAGGACACTGAAGCTTTCTTT.